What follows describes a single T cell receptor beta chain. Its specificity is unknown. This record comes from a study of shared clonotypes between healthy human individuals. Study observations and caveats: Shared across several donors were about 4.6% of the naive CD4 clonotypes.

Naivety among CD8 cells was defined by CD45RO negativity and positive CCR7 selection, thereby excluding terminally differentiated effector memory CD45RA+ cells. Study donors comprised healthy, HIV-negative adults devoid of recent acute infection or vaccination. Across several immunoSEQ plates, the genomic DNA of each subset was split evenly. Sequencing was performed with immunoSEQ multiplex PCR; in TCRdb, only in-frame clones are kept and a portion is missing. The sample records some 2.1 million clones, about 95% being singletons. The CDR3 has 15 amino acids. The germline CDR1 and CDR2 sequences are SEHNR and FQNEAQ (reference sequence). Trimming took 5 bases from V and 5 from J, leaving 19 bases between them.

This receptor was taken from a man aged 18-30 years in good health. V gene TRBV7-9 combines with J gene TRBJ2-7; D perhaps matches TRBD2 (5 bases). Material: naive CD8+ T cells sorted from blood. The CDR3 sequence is CASSPPTIGRDEQYF. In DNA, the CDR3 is TGTGCCAGCAGCCCACCGACTATCGGACGCGACGAGCAGTACTTC.